Listed below are T cell receptor beta chains from one sample, sequenced in a study of blood T cell repertoires in COVID-19. TCRdb keeps only in-frame clones here, not all; method: immunoSEQ multiplex PCR. The sample carries some 180,000 clones, about four fifths recorded once. The source material was peripheral blood. The receptors here all came from a woman in her seventies who had recovered from COVID-19. CDR3s include the opening cysteine and the closing phenylalanine or tryptophan. The D gene is left open where the match is weak. Clone size is shown for a subset of rows, as once, few, many or a class of expanded clone.

cdr3_length	v_call	j_call	clone_size	d_call	cdr3_aa	cdr3_nt
13	TRBV5-1	TRBJ2-7	NA	TRBD2	CASSPLGGSEQYF	TGCGCCAGCAGCCCCCTGGGGGGGAGCGAGCAGTACTTC
15	TRBV5-1	TRBJ1-2	NA	TRBD1	CASSVRQGAPYGYTF	TGCGCCAGCAGCGTAAGACAGGGGGCTCCCTATGGCTACACCTTC
17	TRBV18	TRBJ2-2	NA	NA	CASSPTPLGATAGELFF	TGTGCCAGCTCACCAACACCCTTGGGGGCCACCGCCGGGGAGCTGTTTTTT
14	TRBV7-8	TRBJ1-2	NA	NA	CASIPTAGEGGYTF	TGTGCCAGCATCCCGACGGCCGGGGAGGGTGGCTACACCTTC
16	TRBV24-1	TRBJ2-5	NA	NA	CATSDLGRGGQETQYF	TGTGCCACCAGTGATTTGGGAAGGGGAGGACAAGAGACCCAGTACTTC
15	TRBV7-2	TRBJ2-5	few	NA	CASSLGTNQQETQYF	TGTGCCAGCAGCTTAGGGACTAACCAACAAGAGACCCAGTACTTC
17	TRBV7-6	TRBJ2-5	NA	NA	CASSSPLGQGYQETQYF	TGTGCCAGCAGCTCCCCTTTAGGGCAGGGGTACCAAGAGACCCAGTACTTC
15	TRBV4-1	TRBJ1-2	NA	NA	CASAPWGGGNYGYTF	TGCGCCAGCGCCCCCTGGGGGGGAGGCAACTATGGCTACACCTTC
16	TRBV4-1	TRBJ1-5	few	TRBD1	CASSPPNRGRGQPQHF	TGCGCCAGCAGCCCACCCAACAGGGGGCGAGGACAGCCCCAGCATTTT
14	TRBV9	TRBJ2-7	NA	NA	CASSVSGADNEQYF	TGTGCCAGCAGCGTTTCTGGGGCTGACAACGAGCAGTACTTC
14	TRBV5-4	TRBJ2-3	NA	TRBD2	CASSPSGSSDTQYF	TGTGCCAGCAGCCCGAGCGGGAGCTCAGATACGCAGTATTTT
13	TRBV5-1	TRBJ1-2	many	NA	CASSLNKNYGYTF	TGCGCCAGCAGCTTGAACAAAAACTATGGCTACACCTTC
14	TRBV19	TRBJ1-5	NA	TRBD1	CASSVGQGGQPQHF	TGTGCCAGTAGTGTGGGACAGGGTGGTCAGCCCCAGCATTTT
14	TRBV30	TRBJ1-2	NA	NA	CAWTESRLDYGYTF	TGTGCCTGGACGGAGTCTAGGTTGGACTATGGCTACACCTTC
10	TRBV23-1	TRBJ1-2	once	NA	CAVQSYGYTF	TGCGCCGTACAGTCCTATGGCTACACCTTC
15	TRBV28	TRBJ1-6	NA	TRBD1	CASSLFPGGSSPLHF	TGTGCCAGCAGTTTATTCCCAGGGGGCTCTTCACCCCTCCACTTT
16	TRBV29-1	TRBJ1-2	NA	TRBD1	CSVEEGLRGPNYGYTF	TGCAGCGTTGAAGAAGGGTTGAGGGGGCCGAACTATGGCTACACCTTC
20	TRBV6-2/TRBV6-3	TRBJ2-6	NA	TRBD2	CASSPIGVAGGSVGANVLTF	TGTGCCAGCAGCCCCATCGGGGTAGCGGGAGGATCTGTTGGGGCCAACGTCCTGACTTTC
15	TRBV24-1	TRBJ1-5	NA	NA	CATSEGGFSGQPQHF	TGTGCCACCAGTGAGGGGGGGTTTTCTGGTCAGCCCCAGCATTTT
14	TRBV7-2	TRBJ2-5	NA	TRBD2	CASRGTSGKETQYF	TGTGCCAGCAGAGGGACTAGCGGGAAAGAGACCCAGTACTTC
14	TRBV7-9	TRBJ1-3	once	TRBD1	CASSSDRSGNTIYF	TGTGCCAGCAGCTCGGACAGGTCCGGAAACACCATATATTTT
12	TRBV5-4	TRBJ2-5	NA	NA	CASSFTEETQYF	TGTGCCAGCAGCTTTACAGAAGAGACCCAGTACTTC
15	TRBV28	TRBJ1-5	NA	NA	CASSPRGRGNQPQHF	TGTGCCAGCAGTCCCAGGGGACGGGGCAATCAGCCCCAGCATTTT
15	TRBV6-6	TRBJ2-7	NA	TRBD2	CASQPQASGRAGQYF	TGTGCCAGCCAACCCCAGGCTAGCGGGAGGGCCGGGCAGTACTTC
15	TRBV18	TRBJ1-1	few	TRBD1	CASSPPGQGATEAFF	TGTGCCAGCTCCCCCCCGGGACAGGGGGCCACTGAAGCTTTCTTT
17	TRBV5-4	TRBJ2-1	NA	TRBD2	CASSRGLAGGLYNEQFF	TGTGCCAGCAGCAGAGGACTAGCGGGGGGCCTTTACAATGAGCAGTTCTTC